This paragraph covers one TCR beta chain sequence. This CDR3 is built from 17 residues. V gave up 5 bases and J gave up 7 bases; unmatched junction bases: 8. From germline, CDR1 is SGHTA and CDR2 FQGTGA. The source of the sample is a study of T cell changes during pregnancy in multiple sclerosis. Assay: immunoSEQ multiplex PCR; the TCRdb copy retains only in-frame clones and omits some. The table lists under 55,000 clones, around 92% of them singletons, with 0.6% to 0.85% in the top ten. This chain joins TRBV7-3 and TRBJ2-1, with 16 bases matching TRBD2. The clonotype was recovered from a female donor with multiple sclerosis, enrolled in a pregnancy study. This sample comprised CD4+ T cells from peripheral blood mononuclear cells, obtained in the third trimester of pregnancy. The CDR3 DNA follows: TGTGCCAGCAGCCTGGGACTAGCGGGGGGGCTGATAAATGAGCAGTTCTTC. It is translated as CASSLGLAGGLINEQFF.